This is a list of T cell receptor beta chains from one sample in a study of blood T cell repertoires in COVID-19. Produced via immunoSEQ multiplex PCR; TCRdb's table is partial and in-frame only. The sample has a few hundred thousand clones, approximately 83% seen once. Sequenced: PBMCs or T cells enriched from blood (not recorded which). The source of these receptors is a woman between 40 and 50 years old with acute COVID-19. The CDR3 runs from the conserved cysteine through the conserved F or W. Each record gives: V gene, clone size, J gene, D gene, CDR3 DNA, CDR3 protein. A D gene is named only where the DNA matches it firmly. Clone size is not always given. Where it is, it says once, few, many or a class for expanded clones.

TRBV11-2	NA	TRBJ2-1	NA	TGTGCCAGCAGCTTAGTCAGGCTCCACAATGAGCAGTTCTTC	CASSLVRLHNEQFF
TRBV9	NA	TRBJ2-1	NA	TGTGCCAGCAGCGTAGAGGCCCCGGAGGCCTACAATGAGCAGTTCTTC	CASSVEAPEAYNEQFF
TRBV5-4	NA	TRBJ2-3	NA	TGTGCCAGCAGCTTGCAACTAGTCACAGATACGCAGTATTTT	CASSLQLVTDTQYF
TRBV11-2	NA	TRBJ2-5	NA	TGTGCCAGCAGCTTAGCGCGCACGGGGGAGACCCAGTACTTC	CASSLARTGETQYF
TRBV7-8	NA	TRBJ1-1	NA	TGTGCCAGCAGCTTACCGGGGTCTCCTGAAGCTTTCTTT	CASSLPGSPEAFF
TRBV15	NA	TRBJ1-6	NA	TGTGCCACCAGCAGAGAAACCCTTCTTGGGGGCTGGGGAAATTCACCCCTCCACTTT	CATSRETLLGGWGNSPLHF
TRBV6-5	NA	TRBJ2-1	NA	TGTGCCAGCAGTTACAACGGGAGAGGGAACAATGAGCAGTTCTTC	CASSYNGRGNNEQFF
TRBV27	NA	TRBJ1-5	TRBD1	TGTGCCAGCAGTTTATTAGGGGGACAGGGAGACAATCAGCCCCAGCATTTT	CASSLLGGQGDNQPQHF
TRBV7-9	NA	TRBJ1-1	NA	TGTGCCAGCAGCCCACTTATGAGGGAGACGGCCGCAAACACTGAAGCTTTCTTT	CASSPLMRETAANTEAFF
TRBV19	NA	TRBJ1-6	TRBD1	TGTGCCAGTAGCCCGGGACAGGGGTGGTCACCCCTCCACTTT	CASSPGQGWSPLHF
TRBV5-4	NA	TRBJ1-4	NA	TGTGCCAGCAGCTTGGACATTTCTAATGAAAAACTGTTTTTT	CASSLDISNEKLFF
TRBV27	NA	TRBJ1-6	NA	TGTGCCAGCAGTTCCGCCAGAAGCTCCTATAATTCACCCCTCCACTTT	CASSSARSSYNSPLHF
TRBV7-2	NA	TRBJ2-3	TRBD1	TGTGCCAGCAGCTCCAGCCGTGGACAGGGGCCAGATACGCAGTATTTT	CASSSSRGQGPDTQYF
TRBV27	NA	TRBJ2-1	TRBD2	TGTGCCAGCAGTTTATTGAGTGCTAGCGGGAATCGGGGGGAGCAGTTCTTC	CASSLLSASGNRGEQFF
TRBV7-9	NA	TRBJ1-5	TRBD1	TGTGCCAGCAGCCACGGACAGGGAAGCAATCAGCCCCAGCATTTT	CASSHGQGSNQPQHF
TRBV5-6	NA	TRBJ1-2	NA	TGTGCCAGCAGCTTGGGAGCGGGCACATCTAACTATGGCTACACCTTC	CASSLGAGTSNYGYTF
TRBV28	NA	TRBJ1-2	NA	TGTGCCAGCAGCTCAACAGGGCTCTATGGCTACACCTTC	CASSSTGLYGYTF
TRBV27	NA	TRBJ1-2	NA	TGTGCCAGCAGGGGGCAGGGTTTCGGCTACACCTTC	CASRGQGFGYTF
TRBV7-3	NA	TRBJ2-1	NA	TGTGCCAGCAGCTTAGGCGGTACTAGCAGGTATGAGCAGTTCTTC	CASSLGGTSRYEQFF
TRBV5-6	NA	TRBJ1-1	NA	TGTGCCAGCAGCTTCCGCAGGGCGTTTGGCACTGAAGCTTTCTTT	CASSFRRAFGTEAFF
TRBV27	NA	TRBJ1-4	NA	TGTGCCAGCAGCCGGTGGGGGGGCGGGGGTAATGAAAAACTGTTTTTT	CASSRWGGGGNEKLFF
TRBV27	once	TRBJ2-3	NA	TGTGCCAGCAGTTTTCTCCGTGGTAGCGGCACAGATACGCAGTATTTT	CASSFLRGSGTDTQYF
TRBV30	NA	TRBJ2-7	TRBD2	TGTGCCTGGAGCACTAGCGGGATCTACGAGCAGTACTTC	CAWSTSGIYEQYF
TRBV7-8	NA	TRBJ1-2	NA	TGTGCCAGCAGCTTAGGCGACTACAGTATTAACTATGGCTACACCTTC	CASSLGDYSINYGYTF
TRBV7-3	NA	TRBJ1-1	TRBD1	TGTGCCAGCTCCCCTGGACAGGCGAACACTGAAGCTTTCTTT	CASSPGQANTEAFF
TRBV6-5	NA	TRBJ2-1	TRBD2	TGTGCCAGCAGGGGAGGGACTAGTGGATCCTATGAGCAGTTCTTC	CASRGGTSGSYEQFF
TRBV27	NA	TRBJ1-5	TRBD1	TGTGCCAGCAGAGCACAGGGGTGGAGTCAGCCCCAGCATTTT	CASRAQGWSQPQHF
TRBV5-1	NA	TRBJ1-1	NA	TGCGCCAGCAGCTTGGCCGCAGGGCGGGGATCTAACACTGAAGCTTTCTTT	CASSLAAGRGSNTEAFF
TRBV29-1	NA	TRBJ2-7	TRBD1	TGCAGCGTCGCCCGGGACAGGAGGTACGAGCAGTACTTC	CSVARDRRYEQYF
TRBV19	NA	TRBJ2-2	TRBD1	TGTGCCAGTACGGACAGGGCGGGCACCGGGGAGCTGTTTTTT	CASTDRAGTGELFF
TRBV10-3	NA	TRBJ1-2	TRBD1	TGTGCCATCACCCGGGGACAGGGAAGGGCCTTCACCTTC	CAITRGQGRAFTF
TRBV18	NA	TRBJ1-3	NA	TGTGCCAGCTCACCGCAAACAGGGCCGGCCGGAAACACCATATATTTT	CASSPQTGPAGNTIYF
TRBV5-1	NA	TRBJ2-4	NA	TGCGCCAGCAGCTTGGGGTCGGTAGCCAAAAACATTCAGTACTTC	CASSLGSVAKNIQYF
TRBV4-1	NA	TRBJ1-1	NA	TGCGCCAGCAGCCAAGACGCAGGATCTGGGACTGAAGCTTTCTTT	CASSQDAGSGTEAFF
TRBV5-4	NA	TRBJ2-2	NA	TGTGCCAGCAGCTTGGCGGGAGTAGGTACCGGGGAGCTGTTTTTT	CASSLAGVGTGELFF
TRBV3-1/TRBV3-2	NA	TRBJ1-6	NA	TGTGCCAGCAGTCAATCCGGGAATTCACCCCTCCACTTT	CASSQSGNSPLHF
TRBV2	once	TRBJ1-1	NA	TGTGCCAGCGCCCCGCAGGGCATGAACACTGAAGCTTTCTTT	CASAPQGMNTEAFF
TRBV3-1/TRBV3-2	once	TRBJ2-7	TRBD2	TGTGCCAGCAGCCAAGTTTCGAGCGGGATAATCTACGAGCAGTACTTC	CASSQVSSGIIYEQYF
TRBV29-1	NA	TRBJ2-2	NA	TGCAGCGTCGCCCCCGGGTACGGGAATCTCGGGGAGCTGTTTTTT	CSVAPGYGNLGELFF
TRBV12-3/TRBV12-4	few	TRBJ2-7	NA	TGTGCCAGCAGTTTGAACAGGGCCGAGCAGTACTTC	CASSLNRAEQYF
TRBV30	NA	TRBJ1-5	TRBD1	TGTGCCTGGAGTGGGGACAGGGAAGAGAATCAGCCCCAGCATTTT	CAWSGDREENQPQHF
TRBV16	NA	TRBJ2-2	NA	TGTGCCAGTAAAAGGACAGCGCTCACCGGGGAGCTGTTTTTT	CASKRTALTGELFF
TRBV19	NA	TRBJ2-4	TRBD2	TGTGCCAGTAGTACTAGCGGGATGGGGAACATTCAGTACTTC	CASSTSGMGNIQYF
TRBV24-1	NA	TRBJ1-1	NA	TGTGCCACCAGTGATCAGAACACTGAAGCTTTCTTT	CATSDQNTEAFF
TRBV5-1	once	TRBJ1-1	TRBD1	TGCGCCAGCAGCCCGGGACAGCCGAACACTGAAGCTTTCTTT	CASSPGQPNTEAFF
TRBV5-1	NA	TRBJ2-1	NA	TGCGCCAGCGCCCCGGCCGACGCTAGCAATGAGCAGTTCTTC	CASAPADASNEQFF
TRBV10-3	NA	TRBJ1-1	NA	TGTGCCATCAGTGAGTCGTACAGGGTGGCTTTCTTT	CAISESYRVAFF
TRBV5-1	NA	TRBJ2-1	NA	TGCGCCAGCAGCCCAAGACTGGTGGACAATGAGCAGTTCTTC	CASSPRLVDNEQFF
TRBV19	NA	TRBJ2-2	TRBD2	TGTGCCAGTAGTATAACGTTAGCGGGGGTCGGGGAGCTGTTTTTT	CASSITLAGVGELFF
TRBV7-2	once	TRBJ2-5	TRBD2	TGTGCCAGCAGCAGGACTAGCGGGAGTGGAGAGACCCAGTACTTC	CASSRTSGSGETQYF
TRBV5-1	NA	TRBJ2-7	TRBD1	TGCGCCAGCAGCTTGGGCGGGACAGGGGGTAACTACGAGCAGTACTTC	CASSLGGTGGNYEQYF
TRBV19	NA	TRBJ2-1	NA	TGTGCCAGTAGTTCTCGGGACTACAATGAGCAGTTCTTC	CASSSRDYNEQFF
TRBV29-1	NA	TRBJ2-7	NA	TGCAGCGTTCGAGAGGTCGGCTCCTACGAGCAGTACTTC	CSVREVGSYEQYF
TRBV7-3	once	TRBJ2-5	NA	TGTGCCAGCAGCTTAACAGCCGTAGCTCGGGGTAATCAAGAGACCCAGTACTTC	CASSLTAVARGNQETQYF
TRBV3-1/TRBV3-2	NA	TRBJ2-7	TRBD1	TGTGCCAGCAAAGGGGGCCCCTACGAGCAGTACTTC	CASKGGPYEQYF